The 14 T cell receptor beta chains reported below all come from one sample, sequenced in a study of blood T cell repertoires in COVID-19. Clones were read by immunoSEQ multiplex PCR, and TCRdb kept only the in-frame ones, dropping some. The sample consists of around 140,000 clones, around 82% of them appearing once. The sequenced sample consisted of peripheral blood. These receptors were obtained from a woman aged 55-69 years with acute or convalescent COVID-19.

This chain joins TRBV2 and TRBJ2-7; 9 bases are a match to TRBD2. V gave up 5 bases and J gave up 1 base; unmatched junction bases: 12. The CDR3 has 17 residues. CDR1 is SNHLY, CDR2 FYNNEI, per germline. The CDR3 DNA sequence: TGTGCCAGCAGTTCGACATCCCCCAGCGGGAGGTCCTACGAGCAGTACTTC. Translating gives CASSSTSPSGRSYEQYF. Full variable domain (rest looked up from reference TRBV2 and TRBJ2-7): EPEVTQTPSHQVTQMGQEVILRCVPISNHLYFYWYRQILGQKVEFLVSFYNNEISEKSEIFDDQFSVERPDGSNFTLKIRSTKLEDSAMYFCASSSTSPSGRSYEQYFGPGTRLTVT.

This rearrangement joins TRBV27 to TRBJ2-1; the match to TRBD2 covers 7 bases. V lost 5 bases to trimming and J lost 6 bases; unmatched junction nucleotides: 13. The germline CDR1 and CDR2 sequences are MNHEY and SMNVEV (reference sequence). The CDR3 extends over 16 amino acids. The CDR3 region has the DNA TGTGCCAGCAGTCCCACGGGGGGAGGAAGGGCCAATGAGCAGTTCTTC. Its protein is CASSPTGGGRANEQFF.

V usage is TRBV7-2 and J usage is TRBJ1-6, with a weak D call TRBD1 (6 bases). The CDR3 is 16 residues long. In germline, CDR1 is SGHTA, CDR2 FQGNSA. Trimming left V 5 bases short and J 8 bases short, with 19 bases between. Written as DNA, the CDR3 is TGTGCCAGCAGCCCGTTTGGGGGCAGGAGTGATTCACCCCTCCACTTT. The encoded protein is CASSPFGGRSDSPLHF.

The chain has TRBV12-3 or TRBV12-4 and TRBJ2-3; weak D call: TRBD1 (5 bases). The CDR3 extends over 13 amino acids. Trimming took 6 bases from V and 0 from J, leaving 7 bases between them. In nucleotides, the CDR3 is TGTGCCAGCAGCAGGGCTAGCACAGATACGCAGTATTTT. This translates into CASSRASTDTQYF.

The sample holds one count of this clone. The chain links TRBV7-3 to TRBJ1-1; 8 bases line up with TRBD1. The J segment lost 8 bases and the V segment lost 5 bases, leaving 7 bases of the junction unmatched. Germline V gene lookup returns CDR1 SGHTA and CDR2 FQGTGA. The CDR3 consists of 13 residues. The CDR3 DNA sequence: TGTGCCAGCAGCCAACAACAGGGGGTGGAAGCTTTCTTT. Protein: CASSQQQGVEAFF.

This chain connects TRBV6-1 to TRBJ1-5; maybe TRBD1 (6 bases). Between the trimmed V and J ends, which lost 2 bases and 2 bases, there was a span of 10 bases. The CDR3 length is 15 residues. Germline V CDR1 and CDR2: MNHNS, SASEGT. The CDR3, as DNA: TGTGCCAGCAGTGAACGGGGACAAGGCAATCAGCCCCAGCATTTT. It encodes CASSERGQGNQPQHF.

This clone was observed once. The V call is TRBV2, the J call TRBJ1-4, with 8 bases aligning to TRBD1. This CDR3 is built from 15 residues. The junction had 11 bases not matched to a gene; V was cut back by 6 bases and J by 8 bases. Per the germline V gene, CDR1 is SNHLY and CDR2 is FYNNEI. CDR3 in DNA: TGTGCCAGCAGGGAGGGTTGGGACAGGAGAGAAAAACTGTTTTTT. It specifies CASREGWDRREKLFF.

J is TRBJ2-3 and V is TRBV2; 8 nucleotides line up with TRBD2. Germline lookup yields CDR1 SNHLY and CDR2 FYNNEI. The ends lost 8 bases at V and 2 bases at J; junction bases unmatched: 3. This CDR3 is built from 13 residues. CDR3 residues: CASLTSVTDTQYF. CDR3 in DNA: TGTGCCAGCTTGACTAGCGTCACAGATACGCAGTATTTT.

This chain links TRBV28 with TRBJ2-3; 14 nucleotides match TRBD2. Germline CDR1 and CDR2: MDHEN and SYDVKM. The V gene end was trimmed by 5 bases and the J gene end by 7 bases; junction bases not matched to a gene: 5. CDR3 length: 15 residues. CDR3 amino acids: CASSQTSGRVNTQYF. DNA of the CDR3: TGTGCCAGCAGTCAGACTAGCGGGAGGGTAAATACGCAGTATTTT.

This clone was found a few times. The chain joins TRBV5-1 to TRBJ1-3, with TRBD1 as a possible D gene (5 bases). Germline-derived CDR1 and CDR2 are SGHRS and YFSETQ. This CDR3 has 15 residues. The V end was cut by 2 bases, the J end by 0 bases, with 9 bases between. The CDR3 sequence: CASSFGDYSGNTIYF. CDR3 nucleotides: TGCGCCAGCAGCTTCGGGGACTACTCTGGAAACACCATATATTTT.

The V and J genes are TRBV7-2 and TRBJ2-3, with TRBD1 matching over 8 bases. Per the germline V gene, CDR1 is SGHTA and CDR2 is FQGNSA. J lost 3 bases, V lost 4 bases, and 9 bases had no gene match. The CDR3 has 16 residues. DNA for the CDR3: TGTGCCAGCAGCTCCCGGACAGGGCTGTTAACAGATACGCAGTATTTT. The encoded protein is CASSSRTGLLTDTQYF.

This chain links TRBV19 with TRBJ1-5, with D perhaps TRBD1 (5 bases). With 3 bases removed from V and 5 bases from J, the gap between germline ends came to 8 bases. The CDR3 totals 13 residues. Germline loops: CDR1 LNHDA, CDR2 SQIVND (reference sequence). In DNA form, the CDR3 reads TGTGCCAGTAGTATCGGCAGGGATCAGCCCCAGCATTTT. As protein: CASSIGRDQPQHF.

This clone appeared a few times. The CDR3 reads CASSKLAGNYGYTF. The CDR3 nucleotides are TGTGCCAGCTCAAAACTAGCTGGAAACTATGGCTACACCTTC. The chain has TRBV6-5 and TRBJ1-2; D is uncertain. CDR3 length equals 14 residues. The V end lost 8 bases, the J end lost 2 bases, and 15 bases lay between the germline ends. Germline CDR1 reads MNHEY; CDR2 reads SVGAGI.

CDR3 coding DNA: TGTGCCAGTAGTATGGCAGGGAATCAGCCCCAGCATTTT. Its protein is CASSMAGNQPQHF. The chain combines TRBV19 with TRBJ1-5, with D perhaps matching TRBD1 (5 bases). The length of the CDR3 is 13 residues. Germline-derived CDR1 and CDR2 are LNHDA and SQIVND (reference sequence). With 3 bases removed from V and 4 bases from J, the gap between germline ends came to 7 bases. The full variable domain, completed using reference TRBV19 and TRBJ1-5, is DGGITQSPKYLFRKEGQNVTLSCEQNLNHDAMYWYRQDPGQGLRLIYYSQIVNDFQKGDIAEGYSVSREKKESFPLTVTSAQKNPTAFYLCASSMAGNQPQHFGDGTRLSIL.